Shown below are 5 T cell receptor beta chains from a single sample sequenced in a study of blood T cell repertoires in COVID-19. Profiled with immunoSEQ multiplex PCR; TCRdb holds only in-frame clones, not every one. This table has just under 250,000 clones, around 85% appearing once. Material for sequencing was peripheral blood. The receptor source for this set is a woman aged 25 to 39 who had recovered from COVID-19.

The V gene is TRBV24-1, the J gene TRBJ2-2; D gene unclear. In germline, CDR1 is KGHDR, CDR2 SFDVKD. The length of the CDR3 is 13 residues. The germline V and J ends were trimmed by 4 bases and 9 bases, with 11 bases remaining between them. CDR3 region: CATSDSTTRELFF. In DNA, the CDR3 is TGTGCCACCAGTGACTCTACTACCCGGGAGCTGTTTTTT.

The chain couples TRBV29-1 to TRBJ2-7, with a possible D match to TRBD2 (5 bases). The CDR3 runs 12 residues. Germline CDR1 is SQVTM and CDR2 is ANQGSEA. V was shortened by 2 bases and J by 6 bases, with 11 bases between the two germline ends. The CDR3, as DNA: TGCAGCGTTGAAAGTCGAGGGTTCGAGCAGTACTTC. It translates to CSVESRGFEQYF.

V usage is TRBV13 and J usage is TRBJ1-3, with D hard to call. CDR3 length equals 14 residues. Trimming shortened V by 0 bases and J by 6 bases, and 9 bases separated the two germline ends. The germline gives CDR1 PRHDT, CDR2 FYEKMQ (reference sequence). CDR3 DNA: TGTGCCAGCAGCTTAGGCGAAAGCGTAAACACCATATATTTT. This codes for CASSLGESVNTIYF.

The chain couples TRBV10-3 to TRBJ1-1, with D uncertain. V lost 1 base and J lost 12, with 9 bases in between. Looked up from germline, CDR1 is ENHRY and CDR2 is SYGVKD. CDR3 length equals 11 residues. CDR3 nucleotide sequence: TGTGCCATCAGTGAGTTCGGGTCTACTTTCTTT. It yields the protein CAISEFGSTFF.

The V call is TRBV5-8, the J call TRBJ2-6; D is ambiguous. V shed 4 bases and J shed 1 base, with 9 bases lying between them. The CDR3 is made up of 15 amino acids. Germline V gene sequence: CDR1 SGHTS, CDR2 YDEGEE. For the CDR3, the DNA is TGTGCCAGCAGCCCCCGCAGTTCTGGGGCCAACGTCCTGACTTTC. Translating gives CASSPRSSGANVLTF.